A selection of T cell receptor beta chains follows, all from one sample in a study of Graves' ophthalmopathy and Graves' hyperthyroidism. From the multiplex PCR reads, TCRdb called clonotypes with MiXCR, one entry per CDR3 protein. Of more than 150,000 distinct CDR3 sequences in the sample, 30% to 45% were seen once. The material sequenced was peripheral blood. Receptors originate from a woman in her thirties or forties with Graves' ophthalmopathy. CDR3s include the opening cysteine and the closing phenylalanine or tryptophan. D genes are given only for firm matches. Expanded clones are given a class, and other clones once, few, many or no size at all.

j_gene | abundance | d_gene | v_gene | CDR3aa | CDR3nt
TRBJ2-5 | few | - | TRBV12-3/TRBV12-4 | CASSRNKEDQYF | TGTGCCAGCAGTCGTAATAAAGAGGACCAGTACTTC
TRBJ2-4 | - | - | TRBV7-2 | CASSRDILNIQYF | TGTGCCAGCAGCCGGGACATCTTAAACATTCAGTACTTC
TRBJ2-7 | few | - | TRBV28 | CASSLPTAYEQYF | TGTGCCAGCAGTTTACCCACCGCCTACGAGCAGTACTTC
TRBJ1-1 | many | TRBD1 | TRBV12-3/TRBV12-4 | CASSFDREDTEAFF | TGTGCCAGCAGTTTTGACAGGGAGGACACTGAAGCTTTCTTT
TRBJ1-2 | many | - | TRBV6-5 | CASAMGLPWGYTF | TGTGCCAGCGCCATGGGGCTTCCTTGGGGCTACACCTTC
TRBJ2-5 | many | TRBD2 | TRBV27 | CASSFLAGGKETQYF | TGTGCCAGCAGTTTTCTAGCGGGGGGGAAAGAGACCCAGTACTTC
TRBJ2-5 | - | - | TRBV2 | CASGQGGWEETQYF | TGTGCCAGCGGCCAGGGGGGATGGGAGGAGACCCAGTACTTC
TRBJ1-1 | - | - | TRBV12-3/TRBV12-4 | CASSSGPEMRAFF | TGTGCCAGCAGTTCCGGGCCCGAAATGCGAGCTTTCTTT
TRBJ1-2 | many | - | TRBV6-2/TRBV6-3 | CASHTAGPPYGYTF | TGTGCCAGCCATACCGCGGGTCCCCCCTATGGCTACACCTTC
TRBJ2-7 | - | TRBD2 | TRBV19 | CASSIRTSGRSYEQYF | TGTGCCAGTAGTATCAGGACTAGCGGGAGGTCCTACGAGCAGTACTTC
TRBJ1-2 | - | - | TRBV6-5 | CASSYWGSGYTF | TGTGCCAGCAGTTACTGGGGTAGTGGCTACACCTTC
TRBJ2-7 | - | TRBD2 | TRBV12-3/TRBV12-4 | CASTASEGLAGVWVEQYF | TGTGCCAGCACCGCCTCGGAGGGACTAGCGGGAGTATGGGTCGAGCAGTACTTC
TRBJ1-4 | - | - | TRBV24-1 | CATTLRGAEEKLFF | TGTGCCACCACCCTTCGAGGGGCTGAAGAAAAACTGTTTTTT
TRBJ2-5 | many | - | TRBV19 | CASSMAYSETQYF | TGTGCCAGTAGTATGGCGTACTCGGAGACCCAGTACTTC
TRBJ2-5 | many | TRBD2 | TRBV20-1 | CSAVGLAGGEETQYF | TGCAGTGCTGTCGGACTAGCGGGGGGCGAAGAGACCCAGTACTTC
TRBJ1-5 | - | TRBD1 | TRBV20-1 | CSASPQGGDYSNQPQHF | TGCAGTGCTTCCCCCCAGGGGGGGGATTATAGCAATCAGCCCCAGCATTTT
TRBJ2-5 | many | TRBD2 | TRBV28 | CASSDSGEETQYF | TGTGCCAGCAGTGATAGCGGGGAAGAGACCCAGTACTTC
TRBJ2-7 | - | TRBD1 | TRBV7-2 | CASSLGGTVHEQYF | TGTGCCAGCAGCTTAGGGGGGACAGTGCACGAGCAGTACTTC
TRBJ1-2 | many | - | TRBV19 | CASSVDSNYGYTF | TGTGCCAGTAGTGTTGACAGCAACTATGGCTACACCTTC
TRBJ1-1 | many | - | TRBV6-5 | CASSKGTNTEAFF | TGTGCCAGCAGCAAGGGAACGAACACTGAAGCTTTCTTT
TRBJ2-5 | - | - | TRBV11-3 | CASSPTARTQYF | TGTGCCAGCAGCCCCACCGCAAGGACCCAGTACTTC
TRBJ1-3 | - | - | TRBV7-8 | CASSLSRGGGSGNTIYF | TGTGCCAGCAGCTTATCCCGCGGGGGGGGCTCTGGAAACACCATATATTTT
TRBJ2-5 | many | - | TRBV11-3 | CASSRGLVFQYF | TGTGCCAGCAGCAGGGGGTTGGTGTTCCAGTACTTC
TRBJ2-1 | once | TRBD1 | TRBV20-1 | CSARGQGYNEQFF | TGCAGTGCTAGGGGACAGGGATACAATGAGCAGTTCTTC
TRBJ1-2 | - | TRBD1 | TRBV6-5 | CASSYLGTGALVYGYTF | TGTGCCAGCAGTTACCTCGGGACAGGGGCATTGGTGTATGGCTACACCTTC
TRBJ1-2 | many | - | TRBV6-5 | CASSPGNYGYTF | TGTGCCAGCAGCCCGGGGAACTATGGCTACACCTTC
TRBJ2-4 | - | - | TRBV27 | CASSPRSNAKNIQYF | TGTGCCAGCAGTCCAAGGAGTAACGCCAAAAACATTCAGTACTTC
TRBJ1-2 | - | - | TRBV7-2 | CASSFATAYGYTF | TGTGCCAGCAGCTTCGCCACAGCCTATGGCTACACCTTC
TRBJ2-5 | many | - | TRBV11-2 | CASSLESETQYF | TGTGCCAGCAGCTTAGAATCGGAGACCCAGTACTTC
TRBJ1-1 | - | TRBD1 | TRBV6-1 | CASRFRGFEAFF | TGTGCCAGCAGATTCAGGGGGTTTGAAGCTTTCTTT
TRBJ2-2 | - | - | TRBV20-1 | CSAPQGARLFF | TGCAGTGCGCCACAGGGCGCGCGGCTGTTTTTT
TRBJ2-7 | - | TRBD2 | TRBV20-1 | CSPQERGGGEQYF | TGCAGTCCCCAGGAGCGGGGTGGAGGCGAGCAGTACTTC
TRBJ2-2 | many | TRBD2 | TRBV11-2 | CASSSLAGNTGELFF | TGTGCCAGCAGCTCCCTAGCGGGGAACACCGGGGAGCTGTTTTTT
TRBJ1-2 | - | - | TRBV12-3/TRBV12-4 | CASSKRTDPLF | TGTGCCAGCAGTAAACGGACCGATCCACTCTTC
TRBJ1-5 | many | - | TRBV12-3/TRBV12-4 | CASSLQGSSNQPQHF | TGTGCCAGCAGTTTACAGGGGTCGAGCAATCAGCCCCAGCATTTT
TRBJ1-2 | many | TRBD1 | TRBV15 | CATESGTGSNYGYTF | TGTGCCACCGAGTCCGGGACAGGATCTAACTATGGCTACACCTTC